The 4 T cell receptor beta chains below were found in one sample sequenced in a study of T cells in Graves' hyperthyroidism and ophthalmopathy. Amplified regions were TCR beta CDR3 sequences from RNA transcripts. The primer set for the first-round RT-PCR of the TCR CDR3 was HTBI. TCRdb re-called the multiplex PCR reads through MiXCR, storing one row per CDR3 protein. The sample carries about 290,000 distinct CDR3 sequences, roughly 13% recorded once. Material for sequencing was blood. The receptors originated from a woman aged 40 to 50 with Graves' hyperthyroidism.

This clonotype was counted a few times. The V call is TRBV14, the J call TRBJ2-1; D may be TRBD2 (7 bases). CDR3 length: 15 residues. Trimming left V 4 bases short and J 5 bases short, with 15 bases between. Germline CDR1 SGHDN, CDR2 FVKESK. This CDR3 is CASSPKGGPHNEQFF. The DNA for the CDR3 is TGTGCCAGCAGCCCCAAGGGGGGGCCCCACAATGAGCAGTTCTTC.

The genes are TRBV19 and TRBJ1-2, with D tentatively TRBD1 (5 bases). Germline assignment: CDR1 LNHDA and CDR2 SQIVND (reference sequence). The V end lost 4 bases, the J end lost 4 bases, and 10 bases lay between the germline ends. There are 13 residues in the CDR3. The CDR3 DNA reads TGTGCCAGTAGTAGGGACGGGCGCTATGGCTACACCTTC. This translates into CASSRDGRYGYTF.

The chain joins TRBV20-1 to TRBJ1-2; possible D gene TRBD1, 5 bases. Trimming took off 3 bases at V and 1 base at J, with 12 bases between the two ends. This CDR3 has 14 residues. CDR1 and CDR2 from the germline V gene are DFQATT and SNEGSKA (reference sequence). CDR3: CSARGPGFNYGYTF. For the CDR3, the DNA is TGCAGTGCTAGGGGGCCGGGTTTTAACTATGGCTACACCTTC.

This clonotype was picked up many times. The rearrangement joins TRBV12-3 or TRBV12-4 to TRBJ2-7; D is perhaps TRBD2 (6 bases). V lost 0 bases and J 5 bases, leaving 17 bases between the germline ends. The CDR3 totals 16 residues. CDR3 sequence reads: CASSLASGVGGNEQYF. Here the CDR3 DNA reads TGTGCCAGCAGTTTAGCCTCGGGGGTGGGTGGGAACGAGCAGTACTTC.